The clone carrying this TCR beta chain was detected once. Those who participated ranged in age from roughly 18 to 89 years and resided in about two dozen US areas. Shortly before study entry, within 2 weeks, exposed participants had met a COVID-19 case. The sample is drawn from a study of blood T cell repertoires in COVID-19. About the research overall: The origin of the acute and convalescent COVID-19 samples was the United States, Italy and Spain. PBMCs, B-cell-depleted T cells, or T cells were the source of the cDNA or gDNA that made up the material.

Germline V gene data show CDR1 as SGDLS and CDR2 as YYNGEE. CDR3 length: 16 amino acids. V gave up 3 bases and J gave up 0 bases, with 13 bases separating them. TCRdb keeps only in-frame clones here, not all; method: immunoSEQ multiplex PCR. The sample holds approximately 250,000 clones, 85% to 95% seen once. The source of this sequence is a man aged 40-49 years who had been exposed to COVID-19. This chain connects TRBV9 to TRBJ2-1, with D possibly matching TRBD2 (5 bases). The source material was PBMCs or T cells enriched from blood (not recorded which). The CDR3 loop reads CASSGGHLSSYNEQFF. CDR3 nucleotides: TGTGCCAGCAGCGGAGGGCACCTGTCCTCCTACAATGAGCAGTTCTTC.